The following is a T cell receptor beta chain sequence with its context. Generated by immunoSEQ multiplex PCR, the TCRdb table keeps only in-frame clones and is missing some. The sample contains more than 65,000 clones, roughly 95% of which appear only once. This record comes from a study of technical replicates of blood from several donors. Germline lookup yields CDR1 SGHRS and CDR2 YFSETQ. Between the trimmed V and J ends, which lost 4 bases and 0 bases, there was a span of 11 bases. The CDR3 runs to 15 residues. The sample taken for sequencing was T cells isolated from PBMCs. This TCR came from a human donor in good health. The chain couples TRBV5-1 to TRBJ2-1; D ambiguous. CDR3 coding DNA: TGCGCCAGCAGCCTATTAGCCAGCTCCTACAATGAGCAGTTCTTC. Translating gives CASSLLASSYNEQFF.